Shown below are 7 T cell receptor beta chains from a single sample sequenced in a study of blood T cell repertoires in COVID-19. Libraries were prepared by immunoSEQ multiplex PCR; TCRdb keeps only in-frame clonotypes and omits some of them. The table includes approximately 96,000 clones, roughly nine tenths detected once. Sequencing input: peripheral blood. These TCRs come from a man aged 55 to 70 with acute or convalescent COVID-19.

The CDR3 is CASSLDKATDTQYF. The CDR3 DNA sequence: TGCGCCAGCAGCTTGGATAAAGCCACAGATACGCAGTATTTT. This chain uses TRBV5-1 with TRBJ2-3; no clear D. The CDR3 has 14 residues. V was trimmed by 0 bases and J by 2 bases, leaving 7 bases between them. Looked up from germline, CDR1 is SGHRS and CDR2 is YFSETQ.

V gene TRBV27 combines with J gene TRBJ2-4, with 9 nucleotides matching TRBD2. CDR3 length: 18 residues. The V gene's germline CDR1 is MNHEY and CDR2 SMNVEV (reference sequence). Trimming cost V 5 bases and J 1 base; bases outside gene matches: 12. This CDR3 reads CASSLYYSGSRAKNIQYF. The CDR3 bases are TGTGCCAGCAGTCTATACTATAGCGGGAGTAGGGCCAAAAACATTCAGTACTTC.

This clone was seen only a few times. The chain links TRBV9 to TRBJ2-7; 12 nucleotides match TRBD2. Germline trimming cut 3 bases from V and 5 bases from J; bases unmatched to any gene: 3. The CDR3 length is 14 residues. Germline assignment: CDR1 SGDLS and CDR2 YYNGEE. CDR3 sequence: CASSGTSGTDEQYF. As DNA, the CDR3 is TGTGCCAGCAGCGGGACTAGCGGGACCGACGAGCAGTACTTC.

V gene TRBV28 combines with J gene TRBJ1-5; D uncertain. Trimming took off 4 bases at V and 6 bases at J, with 13 bases between the two ends. The CDR3 runs to 14 residues. Germline CDR1 MDHEN, CDR2 SYDVKM. CDR3 region: CASSSSGNGQPQHF. Written as DNA, the CDR3 is TGTGCCAGCAGTTCATCCGGGAACGGTCAGCCCCAGCATTTT.

This chain links TRBV5-1 with TRBJ1-1, with no clear D. There are 13 residues in the CDR3. Germline CDR1 SGHRS, CDR2 YFSETQ. The ends were cut back, 6 bases at V and 0 bases at J, with 9 bases in the middle. The CDR3 bases are TGCGCCAGCAACACGGGGATGAACACTGAAGCTTTCTTT. It yields the protein CASNTGMNTEAFF.

This chain joins TRBV6-2 or TRBV6-3 and TRBJ2-1, with 13 bases that match TRBD2. V trimming: 2 bases; J trimming: 4 bases; junction bases outside the gene matches: 2. The CDR3 has 16 residues. CDR1 and CDR2 from the germline V gene are MNHEY and SVGEGT. CDR3 in amino acids: CASSYTGLAGYNEQFF. CDR3 coding DNA: TGTGCCAGCAGTTACACGGGACTAGCGGGATACAATGAGCAGTTCTTC.

The chain combines TRBV19 with TRBJ1-4, with a weak D call TRBD1 (6 bases). The germline V and J ends were trimmed by 3 bases and 4 bases, with 9 bases remaining between them. CDR1 and CDR2 (germline): LNHDA, SQIVND (reference sequence). The CDR3 extends over 14 amino acids. The CDR3 region has the DNA TGTGCCAGTAGTATTTCGGACAGTAATGAAAAACTGTTTTTT. It yields the protein CASSISDSNEKLFF.